This entry features one TCR beta chain sequence. The source of the sample is a study of cytomegalovirus exposure and HLA in healthy donors. With 60 Vbeta and 13 Jbeta primers, the PCR was carried out. Clones were sequenced by immunoSEQ multiplex PCR, and TCRdb holds only the in-frame ones, with some missing. This sample carries 150,000 or so clones, 80% to 85% of them seen once, and the ten largest clones take roughly 4.5%. The CDR3 has 14 amino acids. Germline lookup yields CDR1 SGHDT and CDR2 YYEEEE. Trimming took 9 bases from V and 9 from J; bases not matched to a gene: 11. This receptor was obtained from a man aged 50-60 years in good health and CMV-seropositive. The chain is built from TRBV5-6 and TRBJ1-6; 8 bases are a match to TRBD1. Sequencing used PBMCs. Here the CDR3 reads CATSWGQEGSPLHF. The DNA for the CDR3 is TGTGCCACGTCGTGGGGACAGGAAGGTTCACCCCTCCACTTT. Filled out from reference TRBV5-6 and TRBJ1-6, the complete variable domain reads DAGVTQSPTHLIKTRGQQVTLRCSPKSGHDTVSWYQQALGQGPQFIFQYYEEEERQRGNFPDRFSGHQFPNYSSELNVNALLLGDSALYLCATSWGQEGSPLHFGNGTRLTVT.